The 6 T cell receptor beta chains below were found in one sample sequenced in a study of radiation and T cells in renal cell carcinoma. Treatment reported: treatment-naive control, cytoreductive nephrectomy. TCRdb's copy holds only in-frame clones and misses some; the assay was immunoSEQ multiplex PCR. This sample has about 15,000 clones, with 62% found just once. This material consisted of tumor tissue, taken from a patient whose treatment was nephrectomy without radiotherapy. These receptors were taken from a man in his 60s with renal cell carcinoma.

This clone was picked up a small number of times. J is TRBJ2-1 and V is TRBV6-4; the match to TRBD2 covers 8 bases. CDR3 length equals 16 residues. Trimming cost V 2 bases and J 6 bases; bases outside gene matches: 9. Per the germline V gene, CDR1 is MRHNA and CDR2 is SNTAGT. The CDR3 protein is CASSDRAGVLINEQFF. The CDR3 bases are TGTGCCAGCAGTGACCGAGCGGGAGTATTGATCAATGAGCAGTTCTTC.

In this sample, this clone turned up a few times. This chain links TRBV27 with TRBJ1-4; D may be TRBD1 (5 bases). Germline CDR1 reads MNHEY; CDR2 reads SMNVEV (reference sequence). The CDR3 contains 16 residues. Deletions cut 5 bases from V and 7 bases from J, with 20 bases between. The CDR3 loop is CASSQPGLGVSEKLFF. The CDR3, as DNA: TGTGCCAGCAGTCAACCAGGGTTGGGGGTATCTGAAAAACTGTTTTTT.

The chain couples TRBV7-6 to TRBJ2-1; D remains ambiguous. The CDR3 runs to 14 residues. In germline, CDR1 is SGHVS, CDR2 FNYEAQ. Between the trimmed V and J ends, which lost 8 bases and 0 bases, there was a span of 11 bases. CDR3 sequence reads: CASSRVLSYNEQFF. CDR3 in DNA: TGTGCCAGCTCTAGGGTTCTCTCCTACAATGAGCAGTTCTTC.

The chain couples TRBV10-3 to TRBJ2-1, with a possible D match to TRBD1 (6 bases). V was cut by 3 bases and J by 0 bases, with 12 bases left in between. The CDR3 extends over 16 amino acids. Per germline, CDR1 ENHRY and CDR2 SYGVKD. CDR3 amino acids: CAISDWTASSYNEQFF. CDR3 nucleotides: TGTGCCATCAGTGACTGGACAGCCAGCTCCTACAATGAGCAGTTCTTC.

The V and J genes are TRBV7-2 and TRBJ2-1; D ambiguous. In germline, CDR1 is SGHTA, CDR2 FQGNSA. Between the trimmed V and J ends, which lost 5 bases and 6 bases, there was a span of 11 bases. The CDR3 extends over 13 amino acids. The chain's CDR3 is CASSDSPGNEQFF. DNA of the CDR3: TGTGCCAGCAGCGATAGTCCAGGCAATGAGCAGTTCTTC.

The rearrangement uses TRBV6-5 and TRBJ2-4; perhaps TRBD2 as D (6 bases). This CDR3 is 15 amino acids long. The V gene lost 4 bases and the J gene lost 3 bases, with 13 bases spanning the gap. Germline V gene lookup returns CDR1 MNHEY and CDR2 SVGAGI. The CDR3 loop is CASSSRAGLKNIQYF. The CDR3 DNA follows: TGTGCCAGCAGTTCGCGGGCGGGGCTCAAAAACATTCAGTACTTC.